Sequencing of this T cell receptor (beta chain) was carried out in a study of T cell responses to AZD1222 COVID-19 vaccine. Study-level results: All repertoire sampling was performed exclusively after the peak T cell response. Nearly half of unique spike-specific TCRs reportedly avoided B.1.351 and B.1.1.7 mutated regions. It should be noted that donors were predominantly white British and more often female, and clonal diversity was possibly underestimated.

Clones were sequenced by immunoSEQ multiplex PCR, and TCRdb holds only the in-frame ones, with some missing. The profile shows about 55,000 clones, 80% to 90% of them singletons. With respect to this clone: Its antigen is not identified.

The receptor comes from an adult in good health. The specimen was peripheral blood, collected on day 0 of AZD1222 vaccination.

In DNA, the CDR3 is TGTGCCAGCAGCCAACACTATAATCAAGAGACCCAGTACTTC. Its protein is CASSQHYNQETQYF. J is TRBJ2-5 and V is TRBV14; D gene uncertain. Trimming pared 2 bases from V and 2 bases from J, leaving 9 bases between. CDR1 is SGHDN, CDR2 FVKESK, per germline. The CDR3 spans 14 residues. The full variable domain, in which reference TRBV14 and TRBJ2-5 provide the parts outside the CDR3, is EAGVTQFPSHSVIEKGQTVTLRCDPISGHDNLYWYRRVMGKEIKFLLHFVKESKQDESGMPNNRFLAERTGGTYSTLKVQPAELEDSGVYFCASSQHYNQETQYFGPGTRLLVL.